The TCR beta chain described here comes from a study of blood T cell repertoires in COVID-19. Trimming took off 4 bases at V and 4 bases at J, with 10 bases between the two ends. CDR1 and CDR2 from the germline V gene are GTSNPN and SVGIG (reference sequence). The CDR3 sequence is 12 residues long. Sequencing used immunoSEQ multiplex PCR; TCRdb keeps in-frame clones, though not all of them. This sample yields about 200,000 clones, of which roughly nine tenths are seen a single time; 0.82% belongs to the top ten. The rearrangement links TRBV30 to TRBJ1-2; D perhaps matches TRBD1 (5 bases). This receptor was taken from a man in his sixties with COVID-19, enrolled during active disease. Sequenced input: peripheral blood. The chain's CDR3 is CAWTGNTYGYTF. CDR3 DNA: TGTGCCTGGACAGGGAACACCTATGGCTACACCTTC.